Listed below are T cell receptor beta chains from one sample, sequenced in a study of blood T cell repertoires in COVID-19. Repertoires were generated with immunoSEQ multiplex PCR, while TCRdb's copy carries only in-frame clones and drops some. The sample yields hundreds of thousands of clones, 85% to 90% seen once. The sequenced material came from peripheral blood. The receptor set was obtained from a man aged 45 to 65 with acute or convalescent COVID-19. Each CDR3 is given with its conserved first and last residue. The D gene is left open where the match is weak. Part of the rows lack a size; the others show once, few, many or a class for expanded clones.

cdr3_aa,cdr3_nt,clone_size,v_call,d_call,j_call
CASSQRAGTGGLGYGYTF,TGTGCCAGCAGCCAGCGGGCCGGGACCGGGGGGCTGGGCTATGGCTACACCTTC,once,TRBV7-9,-,TRBJ1-2
CASSHFHRGLYEQYF,TGCGCCAGCAGCCACTTCCACAGGGGGCTTTACGAGCAGTACTTC,few,TRBV4-1,TRBD1,TRBJ2-7
CASGPVNHQALGTEAFF,TGTGCTAGTGGTCCCGTTAACCACCAGGCTTTGGGCACTGAAGCTTTCTTT,-,TRBV12-5,-,TRBJ1-1
CASSYGTVNTEAFF,TGTGCCAGCAGCTACGGGACAGTGAACACTGAAGCTTTCTTT,-,TRBV7-9,TRBD1,TRBJ1-1
CASSEGGGTYSYEQYF,TGTGCCAGCTCTGAGGGAGGGGGAACTTACTCCTACGAGCAGTACTTC,-,TRBV5-4,-,TRBJ2-7
CASTVSGGFHSETQYF,TGTGCCAGTACCGTTTCAGGAGGGTTCCACTCGGAGACCCAGTACTTC,-,TRBV19,-,TRBJ2-5
CASSVEGNEQFF,TGTGCCAGCAGCGTAGAGGGGAATGAGCAGTTCTTC,-,TRBV9,-,TRBJ2-1
CASSPDREEKLFF,TGTGCCAGCTCACCTGACAGGGAAGAAAAACTGTTTTTT,-,TRBV18,TRBD1,TRBJ1-4
CASSPGQGRGETQYF,TGTGCCAGCAGCCCGGGACAGGGGAGAGGAGAGACCCAGTACTTC,-,TRBV3-1/TRBV3-2,TRBD1,TRBJ2-5
CASSLGTVPFNTEAFF,TGCGCCAGCAGCTTAGGGACAGTCCCCTTTAACACTGAAGCTTTCTTT,-,TRBV5-1,TRBD1,TRBJ1-1
CASTRAVRTEAFF,TGTGCCAGCACCAGGGCCGTCAGGACTGAAGCTTTCTTT,-,TRBV12-3/TRBV12-4,-,TRBJ1-1
CASSLGAGVDQPQHF,TGTGCCAGCAGCTTAGGAGCAGGGGTGGATCAGCCCCAGCATTTT,-,TRBV7-9,-,TRBJ1-5
CASSPGTGAAGELFF,TGCGCCAGCAGCCCCGGGACGGGAGCCGCCGGGGAGCTGTTTTTT,-,TRBV5-1,-,TRBJ2-2
CASSRSGVDYGYTF,TGTGCCAGCAGTAGATCAGGGGTGGACTATGGCTACACCTTC,-,TRBV6-6,-,TRBJ1-2
CASSLEGQLGANEQFF,TGTGCCAGCAGCTTAGAGGGGCAGTTGGGGGCAAATGAGCAGTTCTTC,-,TRBV7-2,-,TRBJ2-1
CASRRGEDQPQHF,TGTGCCAGCAGAAGAGGGGAGGACCAGCCCCAGCATTTT,-,TRBV2,-,TRBJ1-5
CAISALDRGFTGANVLTF,TGTGCCATCAGTGCGTTGGACAGGGGATTTACTGGGGCCAACGTCCTGACTTTC,-,TRBV10-3,TRBD1,TRBJ2-6
CSVTTGGEQYF,TGCAGCGTCACGACAGGGGGCGAGCAGTACTTC,-,TRBV29-1,TRBD1,TRBJ2-7
CASSLGGRWNEQFF,TGCGCCAGCAGCTTGGGGGGGCGATGGAATGAGCAGTTCTTC,-,TRBV5-1,-,TRBJ2-1
CAIRGGQSSYEQYF,TGTGCCATCAGAGGGGGACAGAGCTCCTACGAGCAGTACTTC,-,TRBV10-3,TRBD1,TRBJ2-7
CASSTGQGWPNYGYTF,TGTGCCAGCAGCACCGGACAGGGGTGGCCCAACTATGGCTACACCTTC,-,TRBV5-4,TRBD1,TRBJ1-2
CASRVYLPSGANVLTF,TGTGCCAGCCGGGTTTATCTCCCCTCTGGGGCCAACGTCCTGACTTTC,-,TRBV19,-,TRBJ2-6
CASSEQTGPNEKLFF,TGCGCCAGCAGTGAGCAGACAGGCCCTAATGAAAAACTGTTTTTT,-,TRBV10-1,-,TRBJ1-4
CASSAGGTKNIQYF,TGCGCCAGCAGCGCAGGGGGGACCAAAAACATTCAGTACTTC,-,TRBV5-1,-,TRBJ2-4
CAWTNFRGEGQYF,TGTGCCTGGACCAATTTTCGGGGTGAGGGGCAGTACTTC,-,TRBV30,-,TRBJ2-7
CASSIVGLAGGPSSYNEQFF,TGTGCCAGTAGTATAGTAGGACTAGCGGGGGGCCCAAGCTCCTACAATGAGCAGTTCTTC,-,TRBV19,TRBD2,TRBJ2-1
CATSRGGDDYGYTF,TGTGCCACCAGCAGAGGGGGAGACGACTATGGCTACACCTTC,-,TRBV15,-,TRBJ1-2
CASRRTGVNTEAFF,TGTGCCAGCAGAAGGACAGGGGTGAACACTGAAGCTTTCTTT,few,TRBV2,TRBD1,TRBJ1-1
CASSTRGFNTEAFF,TGTGCCAGTAGCACAAGGGGGTTTAACACTGAAGCTTTCTTT,-,TRBV19,-,TRBJ1-1
CASSLSGWGEQYF,TGTGCCAGCAGCTTGTCGGGATGGGGCGAGCAGTACTTC,-,TRBV5-4,-,TRBJ2-7
CASSLGQASDEQFF,TGTGCCAGCAGCCTGGGACAGGCCTCGGATGAGCAGTTCTTC,-,TRBV5-5,TRBD1,TRBJ2-1
CASSLAAEYNSPLHF,TGTGCCAGCAGCTTAGCAGCGGAATATAATTCACCCCTCCACTTT,-,TRBV7-8,-,TRBJ1-6
CASSPTSGGALDTQYF,TGTGCCAGCAGCCCGACTAGCGGGGGGGCCTTGGATACGCAGTATTTT,-,TRBV7-7,TRBD2,TRBJ2-3
CASRVDRGGTGELFF,TGTGCCAGCAGGGTCGACAGGGGCGGAACCGGGGAGCTGTTTTTT,few,TRBV2,TRBD1,TRBJ2-2
CASSPGDRNYGYTF,TGCGCCAGCAGCCCTGGGGACAGGAACTATGGCTACACCTTC,-,TRBV5-1,TRBD1,TRBJ1-2
CASTRLAGETQYF,TGTGCCAGCACCCGACTAGCGGGGGAGACCCAGTACTTC,-,TRBV6-5,TRBD2,TRBJ2-5
CASSMGGAGTEAFF,TGTGCCAGTAGTATGGGGGGGGCCGGCACTGAAGCTTTCTTT,-,TRBV19,-,TRBJ1-1
CASSVHRGPEAFF,TGTGCCAGTAGTGTCCACAGGGGTCCTGAAGCTTTCTTT,-,TRBV19,TRBD1,TRBJ1-1
CASSTTGWTNEKLFF,TGTGCCAGCAGCACGACAGGGTGGACTAATGAAAAACTGTTTTTT,-,TRBV7-9,TRBD1,TRBJ1-4
CAIKEQGNNSPLHF,TGTGCCATCAAAGAACAGGGCAATAATTCACCCCTCCACTTT,-,TRBV10-3,-,TRBJ1-6
CASSISRTGEGWNTEAFF,TGTGCCAGCAGCATCTCCAGGACAGGGGAAGGTTGGAACACTGAAGCTTTCTTT,-,TRBV21-1,-,TRBJ1-1
CASRGGQGTGANVLTF,TGCGCCAGCAGGGGGGGACAGGGAACTGGGGCCAACGTCCTGACTTTC,-,TRBV4-1,TRBD1,TRBJ2-6
CASSPGGGRQPQHF,TGTGCCAGCAGCCCCGGGGGGGGCCGTCAGCCCCAGCATTTT,-,TRBV7-2,-,TRBJ1-5